This TCR beta chain was sequenced for a study of response to subunit inactivated influenza vaccine. The CDR3 is 17 amino acids. Germline loops: CDR1 SGHTA, CDR2 FQGNSA. Trimming cost V 1 base and J 2 bases, with 14 bases left between them. TCRdb reprocessed the RT-PCR reads with MiXCR, giving one entry per CDR3 protein. The sample includes 800,000 to 1,000,000 distinct CDR3 sequences, approximately 22% of them seen just once. This TCR came from a man aged 50-60 years who received an inactivated influenza vaccine. The chain employs TRBV7-2 and TRBJ2-2, with D perhaps TRBD2 (6 bases). The starting material was PBMCs from blood, obtained more than 4 days after vaccination. The CDR3 nucleotides read TGTGCCAGCAGCTTAGTTTCTCTGGGGGGAAACACCGGGGAGCTGTTTTTT. Its protein is CASSLVSLGGNTGELFF.